Below, 27 T cell receptor beta chains from the same sample are listed, as sequenced in a study of shared clonotypes between healthy human individuals. Terminally differentiated effector memory CD45RA+ cells were left out of the naive CD8 fraction, which was CD45RO-negative and positively selected for CCR7. Clones were sequenced by immunoSEQ multiplex PCR, and TCRdb holds only the in-frame ones, with some missing. The sample carries more than 500,000 clones, 85% to 95% recorded once. Sequenced: naive CD8+ T cells sorted from blood. The receptors here all came from a woman in her thirties in good health.

This chain connects TRBV28 to TRBJ2-3; either TRBD1 or TRBD2 may fit D (7 bases each). Looked up from germline, CDR1 is MDHEN and CDR2 is SYDVKM. The CDR3 loop spans 16 amino acids. Trimming left V 6 bases short and J 6 bases short, with 22 bases between. CDR3 in amino acids: CASSTLAERGPDTQYF. Written as DNA, the CDR3 is TGTGCCAGCAGCACTCTAGCGGAGAGGGGGCCGGATACGCAGTATTTT.

The chain carries TRBV2 and TRBJ2-7; tentative D call: TRBD1 (5 bases). The ends were cut back, 10 bases at V and 0 bases at J, with 13 bases in the middle. Germline CDR1 and CDR2: SNHLY and FYNNEI. The CDR3 sequence is 13 residues long. CDR3 bases: TGTGCCAACCAGGGTAAAGACTCCTACGAGCAGTACTTC. It codes for CANQGKDSYEQYF.

V is TRBV29-1 and J is TRBJ2-6; D tentatively fits TRBD1 or TRBD2 (7 bases each). This CDR3 comprises 15 residues. Trimming took off 3 bases at V and 2 bases at J, with 11 bases between the two ends. The V gene's germline CDR1 is SQVTM and CDR2 ANQGSEA. In nucleotides, the CDR3 is TGCAGCGTTGAGGGGGGGACAGCTGGGGCCAACGTCCTGACTTTC. Translated: CSVEGGTAGANVLTF.

This sequence joins TRBV4-1 and TRBJ2-1; D call uncertain. CDR1 and CDR2 (germline): MGHRA, YSYEKL. The CDR3 covers 13 residues. Trimming took off 0 bases at V and 9 bases at J, with 9 bases between the two ends. CDR3 sequence: CASSQDRVSEQFF. CDR3 sequence (DNA): TGCGCCAGCAGCCAAGATCGGGTTTCTGAGCAGTTCTTC.

The chain carries TRBV30 and TRBJ1-2; D perhaps matches TRBD1 (5 bases). Germline CDR1 reads GTSNPN; CDR2 reads SVGIG (reference sequence). V was shortened by 2 bases and J by 4 bases, with 11 bases between the two germline ends. This CDR3 comprises 13 residues. Here the CDR3 reads CAWSPGAGYGYTF. In nucleotides, the CDR3 is TGTGCCTGGAGTCCCGGGGCAGGCTATGGCTACACCTTC.

This sequence joins TRBV5-8 and TRBJ1-2; TRBD1 agrees at 7 bases. The CDR3 has 14 residues. The germline CDR1 and CDR2 sequences are SGHTS and YDEGEE. J lost 4 bases, V lost 1 base, and 4 bases had no gene match. This chain's CDR3 is CASSLLGTAYGYTF. The CDR3 nucleotides read TGTGCCAGCAGCTTGCTCGGGACAGCCTATGGCTACACCTTC.

The chain joins TRBV6-5 to TRBJ2-3, with D perhaps TRBD1 (5 bases). The germline V and J ends were trimmed by 6 bases and 2 bases, with 12 bases remaining between them. Germline-derived CDR1 and CDR2 are MNHEY and SVGAGI. The CDR3 consists of 14 residues. The DNA for the CDR3 is TGTGCCAGCAGATCCACAGGAGCCACAGATACGCAGTATTTT. Protein sequence: CASRSTGATDTQYF.

V and J are TRBV4-2 and TRBJ2-1; 8 positions agree with TRBD1. V dropped 0 bases and J dropped 5; count of bases not matched to a gene: 9. Germline assignment: CDR1 LGHNA and CDR2 YNFKEQ. CDR3 size: 17 residues. CDR3 amino acids: CASSQELSGGLHNEQFF. In DNA form, the CDR3 reads TGTGCCAGCAGCCAAGAGCTTTCAGGGGGCCTACACAATGAGCAGTTCTTC.

The rearrangement joins TRBV7-2 to TRBJ1-2; tentatively, D is TRBD1 (5 bases). The CDR3 has 15 residues. Between the trimmed V and J ends, which lost 5 bases and 4 bases, there was a span of 17 bases. CDR1 is SGHTA, CDR2 FQGNSA, per germline. The CDR3 loop reads CASSPRDGKPYGYTF. The CDR3, as DNA: TGTGCCAGCAGCCCGAGGGACGGAAAACCCTATGGCTACACCTTC. Full variable domain (outside the CDR3, taken from reference TRBV7-2 and TRBJ1-2): GAGVSQSPSNKVTEKGKDVELRCDPISGHTALYWYRQSLGQGLEFLIYFQGNSAPDKSGLPSDRFSAERTGGSVSTLTIQRTQQEDSAVYLCASSPRDGKPYGYTFGSGTRLTVV.

V is TRBV6-5 and J is TRBJ2-2; the D is unclear. V shed 6 bases and J shed 6 bases, with 14 bases lying between them. Germline lookup yields CDR1 MNHEY and CDR2 SVGAGI. The CDR3 is made up of 14 amino acids. This CDR3 is CASRTKLGPGELFF. The CDR3 DNA reads as TGTGCCAGCAGAACTAAACTTGGCCCCGGGGAGCTGTTTTTT.

Comment on this clone: Other DNA sequences within the sample encode an identical CDR3. The V and J genes are TRBV27 and TRBJ2-7; D possibly corresponds to TRBD2 (5 bases). CDR1 is MNHEY, CDR2 SMNVEV, per germline (reference sequence). The CDR3 spans 14 residues. V lost 2 bases and J lost 3, with 11 bases in between. This CDR3 reads CASSLGLASYEQYF. Written as DNA, the CDR3 is TGTGCCAGCAGTTTAGGTCTAGCAAGCTACGAGCAGTACTTC.

The chain links TRBV28 to TRBJ1-1, with D possibly being TRBD1 (5 bases). V lost 6 bases and J lost 7, with 21 bases in between. The CDR3 runs to 15 residues. The germline gives CDR1 MDHEN, CDR2 SYDVKM. CDR3 amino acids: CASRMLLGGLGEAFF. The CDR3 nucleotides are TGTGCCAGCAGGATGTTGCTGGGGGGTTTAGGTGAAGCTTTCTTT.

The chain recombines TRBV29-1 with TRBJ2-1; 11 bases are a match to TRBD2. This CDR3 contains 16 residues. The V gene end was trimmed by 7 bases and the J gene end by 9 bases; junction bases not matched to a gene: 17. The V gene's germline CDR1 is SQVTM and CDR2 ANQGSEA. CDR3 residues: CSALVAGGSFTGEQFF. DNA of the CDR3: TGCAGCGCATTGGTAGCGGGAGGGTCATTTACTGGTGAGCAGTTCTTC.

The chain links TRBV4-2 to TRBJ2-7; 7 nucleotides match TRBD2. This CDR3 comprises 18 residues. With V trimmed by 0 bases and J by 1 base, 12 bases remained unmatched. The germline V gene encodes CDR1 LGHNA and CDR2 YNFKEQ. The CDR3 sequence is CASSQEGPGREFSYEQYF. The CDR3 DNA reads TGTGCCAGCAGCCAAGAAGGGCCGGGGCGGGAGTTTTCCTACGAGCAGTACTTC.

The chain is built from TRBV7-6 and TRBJ2-7; 10 bases align to TRBD1. Germline loops: CDR1 SGHVS, CDR2 FNYEAQ. V lost 6 bases, J lost 7 bases, and 6 bases stayed unmatched. This CDR3 comprises 13 residues. DNA for the CDR3: TGTGCCAGCAGTTCGGACAGGGGGTGGGAGCAGTACTTC. This gives the protein CASSSDRGWEQYF.

Note on this clone: The sample carries other DNA sequences with the same CDR3. V is TRBV27 and J is TRBJ2-1; 8 bases are a match to TRBD2. Germline V gives CDR1 MNHEY, CDR2 SMNVEV (reference sequence). V shed 6 bases, J shed 0 bases, and the junction held 4 bases outside the gene matches. This CDR3 has 15 residues. The CDR3 coding sequence is TGTGCCAGCAGCTTAGCGGGGAGCTCCTACAATGAGCAGTTCTTC. It yields the protein CASSLAGSSYNEQFF.

The chain couples TRBV14 to TRBJ2-3; 8 bases line up with TRBD1. The CDR3 sequence is 15 residues long. Germline V gene sequence: CDR1 SGHDN, CDR2 FVKESK. V was clipped by 5 bases and J by 3 bases; unmatched bases: 7. CDR3 amino acids: CASSNPGTGTDTQYF. As DNA, the CDR3 is TGTGCCAGCAGCAACCCCGGGACAGGTACAGATACGCAGTATTTT.

This chain joins TRBV29-1 and TRBJ2-2, with 7 bases that match TRBD1. This CDR3 is built from 14 residues. Germline values: CDR1 SQVTM, CDR2 ANQGSEA. V dropped 6 bases and J dropped 3; count of bases not matched to a gene: 7. CDR3 nucleotide sequence: TGCAGCGTAGACAGGGTTGGCGACACCGGGGAGCTGTTTTTT. This codes for CSVDRVGDTGELFF.

V gene TRBV6-6 combines with J gene TRBJ1-2; D remains unclear. The ends were cut back, 5 bases at V and 6 bases at J, with 10 bases in the middle. CDR3 length: 12 amino acids. Germline V gene sequence: CDR1 MNHNY, CDR2 SVGAGI (reference sequence). For the CDR3, the DNA is TGTGCCAGCAGTCATTTGAGGGATGGCTACACCTTC. Its protein product is CASSHLRDGYTF.

The rearrangement links TRBV23-1 to TRBJ1-2, with D perhaps TRBD1 (6 bases). TRBV23-1 falls under the ORF class, with uncertain function. V was cut by 11 bases and J by 5 bases, with 21 bases left in between. This CDR3 spans 14 amino acids. Here the CDR3 reads CARNRAGGWYGYTF. The CDR3 DNA follows: TGCGCCCGAAACCGAGCGGGGGGCTGGTATGGCTACACCTTC.

J is TRBJ2-7 and V is TRBV7-9; 8 positions match TRBD2. After removal of 4 bases from V and 3 bases from J, the junction contained 11 bases not matched to a gene. The length of the CDR3 is 16 residues. The germline V gene has CDR1 SEHNR and CDR2 FQNEAQ (reference sequence). The DNA of the CDR3 is TGTGCCAGCAGCTCCGGGCCAGCGGGAGACCTCTACGAGCAGTACTTC. Its translation is CASSSGPAGDLYEQYF.

The J gene is TRBJ1-4, the V gene TRBV28; D is possibly TRBD1 (5 bases). Trimming shortened V by 7 bases and J by 5 bases, and 11 bases separated the two germline ends. The CDR3 totals 13 residues. Germline loops: CDR1 MDHEN, CDR2 SYDVKM. The CDR3 nucleotides are TGTGCCAGCACCAGGGAGACCAATGAAAAACTGTTTTTT. It is translated as CASTRETNEKLFF.

The V gene is TRBV19, the J gene TRBJ2-1, with TRBD2 matching over 9 bases. Germline CDR1 is LNHDA and CDR2 is SQIVND (reference sequence). V dropped 2 bases and J dropped 6; count of bases not matched to a gene: 5. This CDR3 spans 15 amino acids. The DNA of the CDR3 is TGTGCCAGTAGTATACTAGCGGGGTCTAGCAATGAGCAGTTCTTC. As protein: CASSILAGSSNEQFF.

The rearrangement joins TRBV9 to TRBJ2-7; D may be TRBD1 or TRBD2 (5 bases each). CDR3 size: 15 residues. CDR1 and CDR2 (germline): SGDLS, YYNGEE. The germline V and J ends were trimmed by 0 bases and 1 base, with 11 bases remaining between them. The chain's CDR3 is CASSVAPGGSYEQYF. Written as DNA, the CDR3 is TGTGCCAGCAGCGTAGCCCCTGGGGGTTCCTACGAGCAGTACTTC.

The chain carries TRBV28 and TRBJ2-7; 10 nucleotides align to TRBD2. The germline CDR1 and CDR2 sequences are MDHEN and SYDVKM. The CDR3 is 14 residues long. V was clipped by 7 bases and J by 2 bases; unmatched bases: 5. The CDR3 spells CASTLLAGTYEQYF. The CDR3 DNA is TGTGCCAGCACCCTACTAGCGGGAACCTACGAGCAGTACTTC. Drawing the rest from reference TRBV28 and TRBJ2-7, the complete variable domain is DVKVTQSSRYLVKRTGEKVFLECVQDMDHENMFWYRQDPGLGLRLIYFSYDVKMKEKGDIPEGYSVSREKKERFSLILESASTNQTSMYLCASTLLAGTYEQYFGPGTRLTVT.

This sequence joins TRBV2 and TRBJ2-2, with D possibly matching TRBD1 (6 bases). The V gene lost 10 bases and the J gene lost 0 bases, with 18 bases spanning the gap. Germline loops: CDR1 SNHLY, CDR2 FYNNEI. CDR3 length: 16 residues. The CDR3 DNA reads as TGTGCCATCACAGTAGTGGGACACGCGAACACCGGGGAGCTGTTTTTT. Protein product: CAITVVGHANTGELFF.

The chain uses TRBV27 and TRBJ1-2, with D possibly TRBD1 on 6 matching bases. CDR1 MNHEY and CDR2 SMNVEV come from the germline V gene (reference sequence). The CDR3 extends over 15 amino acids. The germline V and J ends were trimmed by 0 bases and 8 bases, with 16 bases remaining between them. CDR3 DNA sequence: TGTGCCAGCAGTTTATCGTGGGACACCAAGAGGGGCTACACCTTC. The encoded protein is CASSLSWDTKRGYTF.